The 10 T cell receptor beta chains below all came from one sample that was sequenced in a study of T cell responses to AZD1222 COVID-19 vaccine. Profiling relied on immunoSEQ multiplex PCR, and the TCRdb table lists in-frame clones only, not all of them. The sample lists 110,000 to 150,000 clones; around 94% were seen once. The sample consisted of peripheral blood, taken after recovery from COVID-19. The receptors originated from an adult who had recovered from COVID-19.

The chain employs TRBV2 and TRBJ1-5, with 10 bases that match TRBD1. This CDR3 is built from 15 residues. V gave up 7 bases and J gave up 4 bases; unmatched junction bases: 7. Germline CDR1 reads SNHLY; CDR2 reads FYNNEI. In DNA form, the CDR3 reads TGTGCCAGCAACGACAGGGGGCTTGGTAATCAGCCCCAGCATTTT. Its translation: CASNDRGLGNQPQHF.

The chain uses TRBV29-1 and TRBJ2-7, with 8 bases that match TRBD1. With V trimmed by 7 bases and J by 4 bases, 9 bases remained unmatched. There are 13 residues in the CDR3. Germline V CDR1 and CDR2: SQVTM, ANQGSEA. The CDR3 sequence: CSAGGQGAYEQYF. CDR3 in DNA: TGCAGCGCAGGGGGGCAGGGGGCTTACGAGCAGTACTTC.

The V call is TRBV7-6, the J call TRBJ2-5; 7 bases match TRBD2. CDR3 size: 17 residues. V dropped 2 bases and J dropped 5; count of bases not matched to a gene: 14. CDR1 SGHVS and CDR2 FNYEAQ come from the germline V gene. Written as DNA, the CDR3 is TGTGCCAGCAGCTTACTGCGGGAGATACGTGATCAGGAGACCCAGTACTTC. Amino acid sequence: CASSLLREIRDQETQYF.

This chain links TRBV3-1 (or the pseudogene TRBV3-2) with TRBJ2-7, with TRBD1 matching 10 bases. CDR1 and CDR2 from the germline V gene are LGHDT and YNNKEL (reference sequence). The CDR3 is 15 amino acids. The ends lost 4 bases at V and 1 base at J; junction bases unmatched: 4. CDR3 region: CASSRGQGGSYEQYF. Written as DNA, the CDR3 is TGTGCCAGCAGCCGCGGACAGGGGGGGTCCTACGAGCAGTACTTC.

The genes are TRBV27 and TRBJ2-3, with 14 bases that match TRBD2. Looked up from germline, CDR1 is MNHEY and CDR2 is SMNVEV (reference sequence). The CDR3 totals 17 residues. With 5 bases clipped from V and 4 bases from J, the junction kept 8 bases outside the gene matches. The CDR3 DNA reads TGTGCCAGCAGTATGACTAGCGGGAGGGCCTCAGCAGATACGCAGTATTTT. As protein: CASSMTSGRASADTQYF.

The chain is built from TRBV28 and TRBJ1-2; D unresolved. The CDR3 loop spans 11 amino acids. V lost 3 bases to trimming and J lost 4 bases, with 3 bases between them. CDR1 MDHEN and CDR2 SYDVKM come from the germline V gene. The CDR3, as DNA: TGTGCCAGCAGTTTGAGCTATGGCTACACCTTC. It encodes CASSLSYGYTF.

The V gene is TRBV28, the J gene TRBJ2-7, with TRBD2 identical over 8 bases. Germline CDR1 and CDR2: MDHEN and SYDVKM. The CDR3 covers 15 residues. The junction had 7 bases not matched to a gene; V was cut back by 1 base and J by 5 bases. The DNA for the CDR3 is TGTGCCAGCAGTTTATCAGTAGCGGGACACCACGAGCAGTACTTC. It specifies CASSLSVAGHHEQYF.

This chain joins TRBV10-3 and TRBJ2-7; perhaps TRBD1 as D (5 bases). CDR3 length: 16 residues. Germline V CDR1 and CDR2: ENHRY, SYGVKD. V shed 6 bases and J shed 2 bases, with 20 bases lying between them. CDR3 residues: CAISSLSGNRTYEQYF. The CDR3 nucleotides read TGTGCCATCAGCAGTTTATCAGGGAATAGGACCTACGAGCAGTACTTC.

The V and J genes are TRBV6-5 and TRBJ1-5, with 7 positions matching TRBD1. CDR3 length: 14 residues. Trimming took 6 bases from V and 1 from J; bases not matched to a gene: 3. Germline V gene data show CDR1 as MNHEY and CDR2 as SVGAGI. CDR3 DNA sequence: TGTGCCAGCAGCCCGACAGGGAGCAATCAGCCCCAGCATTTT. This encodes CASSPTGSNQPQHF.

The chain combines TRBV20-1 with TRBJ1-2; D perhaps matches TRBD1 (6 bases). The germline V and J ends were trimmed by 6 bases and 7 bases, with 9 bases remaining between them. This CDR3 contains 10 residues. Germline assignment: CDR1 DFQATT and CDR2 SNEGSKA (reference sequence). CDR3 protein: CSAYRAGYTF. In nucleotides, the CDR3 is TGCAGTGCGTACAGGGCTGGCTACACCTTC.